This passage covers 22 T cell receptor beta chains from one sample sequenced in a study of T cells in Graves' hyperthyroidism and ophthalmopathy. TCR beta CDR3 regions were amplified from RNA. With the HTBI primer set, the TCR CDR3 went through a first round of RT-PCR. One entry per CDR3 protein, called by TCRdb with MiXCR from the multiplex PCR reads. The table records around 350,000 distinct CDR3 sequences, under 20% of them present only once. What was sequenced was blood. The origin of the receptors is a woman aged 18-35 years with Graves' hyperthyroidism.

This clonotype was recorded at least ten times. V and J are TRBV6-5 and TRBJ1-2; D may be TRBD1 (6 bases). Per the germline V gene, CDR1 is MNHEY and CDR2 is SVGAGI. This CDR3 has 13 amino acids. The V and J ends lost 6 bases and 8 bases respectively, with 16 bases between them. The CDR3 nucleotides read TGTGCCAGCAGCCTTGTGGGGGCGTCCGGCTACACCTTC. This encodes CASSLVGASGYTF.

This clonotype was seen once. The CDR3 DNA sequence: TGTGCCAGTAGGACAGGGGCTTCTAACTATGGCTACACCTTC. Amino acids: CASRTGASNYGYTF. The chain uses TRBV19 and TRBJ1-2, with TRBD1 identical over 8 bases. The CDR3 has 14 residues. Germline lookup yields CDR1 LNHDA and CDR2 SQIVND (reference sequence). V shed 6 bases and J 0 bases; nucleotides not matched to a gene: 3.

This clonotype was detected many times. The rearrangement joins TRBV28 to TRBJ1-1; D call uncertain. Germline V gene lookup returns CDR1 MDHEN and CDR2 SYDVKM. This CDR3 is 14 amino acids long. V lost 2 bases to trimming and J lost 8 bases, with 15 bases between them. CDR3 nucleotides: TGTGCCAGCAGTTTAGGGCAGGCGTGGGCAGAAGCTTTCTTT. This gives the protein CASSLGQAWAEAFF.

The chain couples TRBV10-2 to TRBJ1-5; 7 positions agree with TRBD1. Trimming took 6 bases from V and 0 from J; bases not matched to a gene: 14. Per germline, CDR1 WSHSY and CDR2 SAAADI. The CDR3 is 18 residues long. CDR3 in amino acids: CASRASGQFLSSNQPQHF. The CDR3 coding sequence is TGCGCCAGCAGAGCTTCGGGACAGTTCCTCTCTAGCAATCAGCCCCAGCATTTT.

In this sample, this clonotype turned up many times. This chain joins TRBV20-1 and TRBJ2-7; D is undetermined. The CDR3 length is 11 residues. Germline V gene lookup returns CDR1 DFQATT and CDR2 SNEGSKA (reference sequence). Trimming pared 3 bases from V and 6 bases from J, leaving 9 bases between. For the CDR3, the DNA is TGCAGTGCTAGGGCCCGAACCGAGCAGTACTTC. Translated, it gives CSARARTEQYF.

At least ten counts were recorded for this clonotype. The chain combines TRBV29-1 with TRBJ1-2; no clear D. Germline V gene data show CDR1 as SQVTM and CDR2 as ANQGSEA. The CDR3 sequence is 12 residues long. The V gene lost 4 bases and the J gene lost 4 bases, with 10 bases spanning the gap. The CDR3 here is CSVGTEPYGYTF. In nucleotides, the CDR3 is TGCAGCGTTGGAACAGAGCCCTATGGCTACACCTTC.

This clonotype has a count of ten or more. The chain carries TRBV5-5 and TRBJ1-2, with 9 bases matching TRBD1. The trim removed 2 bases at V and 3 bases at J, leaving 5 bases unmatched. There are 15 residues in the CDR3. CDR1 and CDR2 (germline): SGHKS, YYEKEE (reference sequence). The CDR3 spells CASSLTGGIDYGYTF. The CDR3 DNA sequence: TGTGCCAGCAGCTTAACAGGGGGCATCGACTATGGCTACACCTTC.

This clonotype was seen at least ten times. V usage is TRBV6-2 or TRBV6-3 and J usage is TRBJ2-5; 8 bases are shared with TRBD2. The CDR3 runs 14 residues. Per germline, CDR1 MNHEY and CDR2 SVGEGT. After removal of 8 bases from V and 2 bases from J, the junction contained 7 bases not matched to a gene. CDR3 DNA: TGTGCCAGCTTAGGACTAGCAGCTCAAGAGACCCAGTACTTC. This sequence encodes CASLGLAAQETQYF.

The J gene is TRBJ1-2, the V gene TRBV6-2 or TRBV6-3; unclear D gene. The V gene's germline CDR1 is MNHEY and CDR2 SVGEGT. V was trimmed by 9 bases and J by 5 bases, leaving 10 bases between them. The CDR3 runs to 11 residues. The chain's CDR3 is CASRNMYGYTF. In DNA, the CDR3 is TGTGCCAGTCGAAATATGTATGGCTACACCTTC.

This clonotype has a count of ten or more. V and J are TRBV28 and TRBJ1-2; 7 nucleotides align to TRBD1. The V gene's germline CDR1 is MDHEN and CDR2 SYDVKM. The CDR3 contains 15 residues. V trimming: 7 bases; J trimming: 4 bases; junction bases outside the gene matches: 12. CDR3 coding DNA: TGTGCCAGCACCCTCGGGACAGTAGACGCCTATGGCTACACCTTC. It specifies CASTLGTVDAYGYTF.

At least ten counts were recorded for this clonotype. The chain carries TRBV6-1 and TRBJ2-2; no clear D gene. V lost 7 bases and J lost 3, with 3 bases in between. CDR3 length equals 11 residues. Germline V CDR1 and CDR2: MNHNS, SASEGT. CDR3 bases: TGTGCCAGCACCCACACCGGGGAGCTGTTTTTT. This gives the protein CASTHTGELFF.

There are many counts of this clonotype. J is TRBJ1-5 and V is TRBV2; tentatively, D is TRBD1 (5 bases). CDR1 SNHLY and CDR2 FYNNEI come from the germline V gene. The CDR3 sequence is 15 residues long. Trimming removed 3 bases at V and 3 bases at J, with 12 bases between. The CDR3 reads CASSDDAGSNQPQHF. The CDR3 DNA reads as TGTGCCAGCAGTGATGATGCAGGGTCCAATCAGCCCCAGCATTTT.

In its sample, this clonotype was seen many times. The chain employs TRBV5-1 and TRBJ2-5; D unresolved. The CDR3 spans 13 residues. V was pared by 4 bases and J by 3 bases, with 10 bases between. CDR1 SGHRS and CDR2 YFSETQ come from the germline V gene. In DNA, the CDR3 is TGCGCCAGCAGCACCAGTAGGGAAGAGACCCAGTACTTC. Protein product: CASSTSREETQYF.

This clonotype was detected ten times or more. The chain recombines TRBV6-4 with TRBJ1-4; no definite D call. The CDR3 runs 15 residues. Germline V CDR1 and CDR2: MRHNA, SNTAGT. The ends were cut back, 8 bases at V and 4 bases at J, with 17 bases in the middle. The CDR3 region is CASPIRQPLNEKLFF. CDR3 nucleotides: TGTGCCAGCCCGATAAGGCAGCCGCTTAATGAAAAACTGTTTTTT.

The V gene is TRBV18, the J gene TRBJ1-1; D gene unclear. The germline V and J ends were trimmed by 1 base and 1 base, with 7 bases remaining between them. This CDR3 contains 14 residues. CDR1 KGHSH and CDR2 LQKENI come from the germline V gene. This chain's CDR3 is CASSPRKQNTEAFF. The CDR3 DNA follows: TGTGCCAGCTCACCACGTAAGCAGAACACTGAAGCTTTCTTT.

This clonotype has ten or more counts. This chain uses TRBV6-1 with TRBJ2-7; 12 positions agree with TRBD1. This CDR3 has 14 amino acids. Germline V gene lookup returns CDR1 MNHNS and CDR2 SASEGT. J gave up 7 bases and V 6 bases, and 7 bases lay outside the gene matches. CDR3 sequence reads: CASSQGQGAREQYF. The CDR3 DNA reads TGTGCCAGCAGCCAGGGACAGGGGGCTCGGGAGCAGTACTTC.

About this clonotype: Relative to the germline gene, one junction end is altered; a read error may explain this. The chain combines TRBV6-1 with TRBJ2-2; 10 bases line up with TRBD2. This CDR3 spans 15 amino acids. The germline gives CDR1 MNHNS, CDR2 SASEGT. CDR3 sequence (DNA): TGTGCCAGCAGTGAACTAGCGGGGGACACCGGGAAGCTGTGTTTT. It codes for CASSELAGDTGKLCF.

V is TRBV5-1 and J is TRBJ1-1; 8 positions match TRBD1. The V and J ends lost 4 bases and 2 bases, in that order; junction bases with no gene match: 10. The CDR3 totals 16 residues. Germline V gene data show CDR1 as SGHRS and CDR2 as YFSETQ. This CDR3 reads CASSLGADRVNTEAFF. CDR3 bases: TGCGCCAGCAGCCTCGGGGCGGACAGGGTCAACACTGAAGCTTTCTTT.

This rearrangement joins TRBV7-9 to TRBJ2-7; the D gene is possibly TRBD1 (5 bases). The CDR3 spans 14 residues. V shed 5 bases and J shed 2 bases, with 13 bases lying between them. Germline values: CDR1 SEHNR, CDR2 FQNEAQ (reference sequence). The CDR3 reads CASSPTDRAYEQYF. CDR3 bases: TGTGCCAGCAGCCCTACCGACAGAGCCTACGAGCAGTACTTC.

Concerning this clonotype itself: Sequence at one end of the junction differs from germline and may be a read error. The chain has TRBV19 and TRBJ2-7; 8 bases agree with TRBD1. This CDR3 is built from 14 residues. CDR1 LNHDA and CDR2 SQIVND come from the germline V gene (reference sequence). The CDR3 DNA sequence: TGTGCCGGTAGCCTTGGACAGGGCCCCTACGAGCAGTACTTC. Its protein product is CAGSLGQGPYEQYF.

This clonotype was detected ten times or more. The chain carries TRBV12-3 or TRBV12-4 and TRBJ1-1; D not certain. The CDR3 has 16 residues. The V end lost 5 bases, the J end lost 0 bases, and 16 bases lay between the germline ends. The CDR3 DNA follows: TGTGCCAGCAGTGAAACCAGGTTTAGCATGAACACTGAAGCTTTCTTT. It is translated as CASSETRFSMNTEAFF.

Remarks on this clonotype: Relative to the germline gene, one junction end is altered; a read error may explain this. The chain links TRBV4-1 to TRBJ2-7; D is uncertain. In germline, CDR1 is MGHRA, CDR2 YSYEKL. This CDR3 is 13 amino acids long. CDR3 in DNA: TGCTCCAGCAGCCAAAATGACCTATACGAGCAGTACTTC. This translates into CSSSQNDLYEQYF.